This T cell receptor beta chain appears in the sequencing data of a study of OX40 agonist ivuxolimab in advanced cancers. Across the study: Dose-escalation patients' cancers were hepatocellular carcinoma, melanoma, renal cell or head and neck cancer. Two cutaneous melanoma patients and one hepatocellular carcinoma patient, three in all, had partial responses.

Concerning this clone itself: Its antigen is still unknown.

TCRdb keeps only in-frame clones here, not all; method: immunoSEQ multiplex PCR. Altogether about 110,000 clones are present, more than 85% being singletons, with the ten largest covering 1% to 1.5%. Study-wide findings and caveats: Antigen specificity of clonally expanded peripheral T cells was not established. Certain nonresponders additionally had low normalized T-cell clonal expansion.

The origin of this receptor is an adult with an advanced solid tumor such as melanoma, head and neck, liver or kidney cancer. The sample consisted of CD4+ or CD8+ T cells sorted from blood, taken in a trial of the OX40 agonist ivuxolimab.

This CDR3 reads CASSVGGGGGIGYGYTF. CDR3 nucleotides: TGTGCCAGCAGCGTAGGCGGTGGAGGGGGCATTGGCTATGGCTACACCTTC. V and J are TRBV9 and TRBJ1-2; 7 bases are shared with TRBD1. This CDR3 is 17 amino acids long. Trimming removed 0 bases from V and 4 bases from J; junction bases left unmatched: 12. The germline V gene encodes CDR1 SGDLS and CDR2 YYNGEE.